This entry lists 3 T cell receptor beta chains sequenced from one sample in a study of cytomegalovirus exposure and HLA in healthy donors (dated by TCRdb to about 2017). The library was produced with the immunoSEQ multiplex PCR assay. A mixture of 60 forward primers for TCR Vbeta segments and 13 reverse primers for TCR Jbeta segments was used in the multiplex PCR. TCRdb retrieved this table from immuneACCESS and kept in-frame rearrangements only. Not all clones are present; in checked studies, unresolved V genes account for under half, and no reason is known for the remainder. The sample includes roughly 80,000 clones, with more than 75% observed a single time. The top ten hold about 3.5% of the sample. Sequencing input: PBMCs. The receptors were gathered from a man aged 40-50 years in good health and CMV-seronegative.

J is TRBJ1-1 and V is TRBV9; TRBD1 agrees at 8 bases. J was trimmed by 0 bases and V by 2 bases; bases with no gene match: 9. Germline V CDR1 and CDR2: SGDLS, YYNGEE. This CDR3 comprises 17 residues. The CDR3 bases are TGTGCCAGCAGCGTGTCTGAAGGGGACAGGATGAACACTGAAGCTTTCTTT. This encodes CASSVSEGDRMNTEAFF.

The chain uses TRBV5-1 and TRBJ1-6, with 11 nucleotides matching TRBD1. The CDR3 extends over 16 amino acids. The V segment lost 0 bases and the J segment 7 bases; nucleotides outside the gene matches: 3. The V gene's germline CDR1 is SGHRS and CDR2 YFSETQ. CDR3: CASSLGDRGENSPLHF. The CDR3 nucleotides are TGCGCCAGCAGCTTGGGGGACAGGGGGGAAAATTCACCCCTCCACTTT.

The V gene is TRBV7-6, the J gene TRBJ2-3, with 12 bases lining up with TRBD2. CDR1 is SGHVS, CDR2 FNYEAQ, per germline. With V trimmed by 4 bases and J by 0 bases, 2 bases remained unmatched. The CDR3 covers 16 residues. The CDR3 is CASSSGLAGSTDTQYF. The CDR3 region has the DNA TGTGCCAGCAGCTCAGGACTAGCGGGGAGCACAGATACGCAGTATTTT.